Only a few counts were recorded for the clone carrying this T cell receptor (beta chain). Its matching antigen is unknown. The data were obtained in a study of beta chain features in type 1 diabetes. CD45RO/CCR7/CD25/CD127/CD95/CD27 sorting isolated CD4+ naive, central memory, regulatory and stem cell-like memory cells. Investigators reverse transcribed all isolated RNA, so they sequenced expressed TCRB transcripts. Assay used: immunoSEQ multiplex PCR; TCRdb lists only in-frame clones, some missing. Of about 360,000 clones in the sample, 10% to 15% were seen once. This CDR3 comprises 20 residues. V lost 5 bases to trimming and J lost 0 bases, with 23 bases between them. CDR1 and CDR2 (germline): MDHEN, SYDVKM. Points from the study as a whole: Among patients with Type 1 diabetes, TCRB CDR3s were moderately but significantly shorter in every one of the four CD4+ subsets.

This clonotype was sampled from a young man in good health. This chain joins TRBV28 and TRBJ2-6; D not certain. The sequenced material came from naive CD4+ T cells from blood. The CDR3 reads CASSEPGGIMASSGANVLTF. CDR3 bases: TGTGCCAGCAGTGAGCCGGGTGGAATTATGGCGAGCTCTGGGGCCAACGTCCTGACTTTC.